This T cell receptor beta chain was identified in a study of shared clonotypes between healthy human individuals. Produced via immunoSEQ multiplex PCR; TCRdb's table is partial and in-frame only. Of 2.3 million or so clones in the sample, 80% to 95% are singletons; the top ten hold 0.39%. Study-wide results and caveats: Apart from blood, nothing was sampled; tissue repertoires likely differ.

The germline V gene has CDR1 MGHDK and CDR2 SYGVNS. V dropped 9 bases and J dropped 0 bases, with 15 bases sitting between them. The CDR3 extends over 15 amino acids. In its sample, this clone was seen once. Its antigen is not known. The sequencing sample was made of naive CD4+ T cells from PBMCs. Subset noted: CD45RA+ positively selected. This receptor was identified in a man aged 18-30 years in good health. Some clones in this sample may be carry-over from other donors' samples. The chain recombines TRBV25-1 with TRBJ1-3; D remains unclear. CDR3 bases: TGTGCCAGGACACCTCGGGGAAGCTCTGGAAACACCATATATTTT. This gives the protein CARTPRGSSGNTIYF.